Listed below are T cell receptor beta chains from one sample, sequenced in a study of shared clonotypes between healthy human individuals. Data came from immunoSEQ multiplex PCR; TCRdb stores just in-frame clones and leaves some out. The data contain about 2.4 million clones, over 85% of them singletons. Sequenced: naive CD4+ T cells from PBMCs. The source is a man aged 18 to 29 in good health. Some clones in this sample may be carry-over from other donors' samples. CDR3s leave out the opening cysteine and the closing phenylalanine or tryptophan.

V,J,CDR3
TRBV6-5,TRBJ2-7,ASSYSPSGYEQY
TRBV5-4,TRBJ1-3,ASSFSSGHSGNTIY
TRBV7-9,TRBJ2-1,ASSLRQYYNEQF
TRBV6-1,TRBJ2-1,ASSLAGVSYEQF
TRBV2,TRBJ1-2,ASSEVPGGGNYGYT
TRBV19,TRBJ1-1,ASSIEYRGNTEAF
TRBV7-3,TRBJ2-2,ASSLMVGDTGELF
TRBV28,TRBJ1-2,ASSLKGAFGYT
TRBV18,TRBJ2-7,ASSHLAGSVDEQY
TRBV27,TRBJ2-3,ASSPLRDRVSDTQY
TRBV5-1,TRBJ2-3,ASSLGLEVTDTQY
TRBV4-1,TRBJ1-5,ASSHNRASNQPQH
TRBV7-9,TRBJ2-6,ASSSSFGGLSSGANVLT
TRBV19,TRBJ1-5,ASSIFSGNQPQH
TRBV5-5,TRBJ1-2,ASSLGAARYGYT
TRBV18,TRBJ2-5,ASSPGVDETQY
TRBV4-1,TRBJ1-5,ASSQDGGQGWQPQH
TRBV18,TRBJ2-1,ASSPGQGLYNEQF
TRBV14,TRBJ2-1,ASSPPGTRGRGEQF
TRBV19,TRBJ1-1,ASSTTGGAFTEAF
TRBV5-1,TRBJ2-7,ASSLVIQAGVKGEQY
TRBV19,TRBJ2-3,ASSIEVLAGPDTQY
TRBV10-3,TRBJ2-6,AIGGAGANVLT
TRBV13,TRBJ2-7,ASSFSRLGEASTFQYEQY
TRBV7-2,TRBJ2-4,ASSFPAVKNIQY
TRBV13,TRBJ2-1,ASSLGRGQRNYNEQF
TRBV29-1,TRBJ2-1,SAKSLGGTDSYNEQF
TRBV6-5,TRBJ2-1,ASSQPGGNEQF
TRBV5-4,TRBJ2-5,ASRRGSGNLQETQY
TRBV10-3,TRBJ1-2,AISDRQGRLIYGYT
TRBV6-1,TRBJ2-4,ASTARVGRENIQY
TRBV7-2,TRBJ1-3,ASSLGAVGGSGNTIY
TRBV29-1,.,SVAGRQGYSYEQY
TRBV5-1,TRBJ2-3,ASRELAGGFDTQY
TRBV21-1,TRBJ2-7,ASSPPGHPSHEQY
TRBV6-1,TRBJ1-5,ASRTGYSNQPQH
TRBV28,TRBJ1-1,ASSLLVVSGRATEAF
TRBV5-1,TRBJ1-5,ASSLGGSGQPQH
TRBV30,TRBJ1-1,AWSLRVDTEAF
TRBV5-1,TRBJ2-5,ASSLLLGETQY